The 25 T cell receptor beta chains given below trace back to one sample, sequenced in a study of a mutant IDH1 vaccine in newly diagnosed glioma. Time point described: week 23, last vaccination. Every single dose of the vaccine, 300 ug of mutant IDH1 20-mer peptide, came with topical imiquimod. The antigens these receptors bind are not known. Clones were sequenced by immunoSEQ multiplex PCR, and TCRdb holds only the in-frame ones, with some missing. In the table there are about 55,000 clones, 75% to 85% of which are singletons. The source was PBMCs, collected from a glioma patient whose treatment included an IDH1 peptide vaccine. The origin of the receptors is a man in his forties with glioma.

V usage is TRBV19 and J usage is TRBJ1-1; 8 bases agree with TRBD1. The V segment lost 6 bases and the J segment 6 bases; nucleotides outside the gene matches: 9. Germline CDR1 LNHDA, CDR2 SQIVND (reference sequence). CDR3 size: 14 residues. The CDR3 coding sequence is TGTGCCAGTAGCCAGGACAGGGAGTATTCTGAAGCTTTCTTT. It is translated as CASSQDREYSEAFF.

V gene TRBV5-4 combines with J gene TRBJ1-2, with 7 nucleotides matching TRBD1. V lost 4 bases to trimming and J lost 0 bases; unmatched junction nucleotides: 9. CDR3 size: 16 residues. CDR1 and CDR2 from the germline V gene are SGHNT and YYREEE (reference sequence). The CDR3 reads CASSAQGGSPNYGYTF. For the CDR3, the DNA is TGTGCCAGCAGCGCTCAAGGGGGCTCGCCTAACTATGGCTACACCTTC.

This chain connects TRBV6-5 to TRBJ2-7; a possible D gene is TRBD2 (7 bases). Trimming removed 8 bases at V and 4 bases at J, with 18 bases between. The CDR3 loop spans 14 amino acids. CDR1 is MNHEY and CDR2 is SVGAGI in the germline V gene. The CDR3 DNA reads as TGTGCCAGCGGGGGGGGGCCCGGGGCATACGAGCAGTACTTC. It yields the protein CASGGGPGAYEQYF.

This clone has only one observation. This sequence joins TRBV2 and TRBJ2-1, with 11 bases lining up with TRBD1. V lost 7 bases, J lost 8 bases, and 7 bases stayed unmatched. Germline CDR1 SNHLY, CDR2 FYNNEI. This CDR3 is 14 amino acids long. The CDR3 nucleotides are TGTGCCAGCATTTGGACAGGGGGCACGGATGAGCAGTTCTTC. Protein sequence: CASIWTGGTDEQFF.

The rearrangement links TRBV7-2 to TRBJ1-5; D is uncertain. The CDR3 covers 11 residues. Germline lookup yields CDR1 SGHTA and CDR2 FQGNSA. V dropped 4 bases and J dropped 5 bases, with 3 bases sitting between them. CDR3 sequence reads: CASSSDQPQHF. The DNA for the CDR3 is TGTGCCAGCAGCTCAGATCAGCCCCAGCATTTT.

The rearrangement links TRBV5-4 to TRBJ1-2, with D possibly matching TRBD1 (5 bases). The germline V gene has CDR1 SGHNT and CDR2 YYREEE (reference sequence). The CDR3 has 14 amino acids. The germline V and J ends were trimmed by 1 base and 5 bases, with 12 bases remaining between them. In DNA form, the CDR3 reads TGTGCCAGCAGCTTGACCGGGACCTCATATGGCTACACCTTC. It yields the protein CASSLTGTSYGYTF.

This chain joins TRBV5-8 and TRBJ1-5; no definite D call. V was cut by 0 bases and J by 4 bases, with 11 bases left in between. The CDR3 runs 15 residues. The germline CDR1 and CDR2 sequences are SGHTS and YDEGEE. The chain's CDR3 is CASSLAGKTNQPQHF. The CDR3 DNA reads TGTGCCAGCAGCTTGGCCGGGAAGACTAATCAGCCCCAGCATTTT.

The CDR3 nucleotides read TGTGCCATCAGCTACGGGGCAGGGGCACCTGAGAGTGGCTACACCTTC. Translating it yields CAISYGAGAPESGYTF. The chain joins TRBV10-3 to TRBJ1-2, with D maybe TRBD1 (6 bases). From germline, CDR1 is ENHRY and CDR2 SYGVKD. There are 16 residues in the CDR3. With 6 bases removed from V and 7 bases from J, the gap between germline ends came to 24 bases.

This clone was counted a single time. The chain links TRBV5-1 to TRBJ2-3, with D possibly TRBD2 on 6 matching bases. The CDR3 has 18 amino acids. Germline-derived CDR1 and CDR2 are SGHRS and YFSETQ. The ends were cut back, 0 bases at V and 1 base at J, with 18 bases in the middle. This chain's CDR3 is CASSLGPFGGGGTDTQYF. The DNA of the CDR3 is TGCGCCAGCAGCTTGGGGCCCTTTGGAGGCGGGGGCACAGATACGCAGTATTTT.

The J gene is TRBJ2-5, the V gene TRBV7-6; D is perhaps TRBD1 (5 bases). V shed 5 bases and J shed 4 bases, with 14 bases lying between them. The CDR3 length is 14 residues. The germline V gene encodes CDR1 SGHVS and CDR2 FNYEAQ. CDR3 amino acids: CASSPEAGPETQYF. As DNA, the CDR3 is TGTGCCAGCAGCCCAGAGGCAGGGCCAGAGACCCAGTACTTC.

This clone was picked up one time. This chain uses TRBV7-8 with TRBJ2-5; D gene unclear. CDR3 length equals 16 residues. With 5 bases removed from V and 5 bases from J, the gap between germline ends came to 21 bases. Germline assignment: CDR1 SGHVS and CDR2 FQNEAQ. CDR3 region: CASSPDPRSRRETQYF. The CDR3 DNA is TGTGCCAGCAGCCCAGACCCCCGCTCGAGGCGTGAGACCCAGTACTTC.

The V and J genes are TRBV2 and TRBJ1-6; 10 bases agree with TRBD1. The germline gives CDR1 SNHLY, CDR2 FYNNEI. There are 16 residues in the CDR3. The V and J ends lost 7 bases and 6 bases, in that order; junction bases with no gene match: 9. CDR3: CASTVWTGGVNSPLHF. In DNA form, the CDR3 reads TGTGCCAGCACCGTGTGGACAGGGGGTGTTAATTCACCCCTCCACTTT.

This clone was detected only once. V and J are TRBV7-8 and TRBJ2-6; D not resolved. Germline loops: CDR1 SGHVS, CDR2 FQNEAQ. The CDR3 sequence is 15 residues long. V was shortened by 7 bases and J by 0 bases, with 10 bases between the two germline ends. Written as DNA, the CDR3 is TGTGCCAGCATCTACCAGCACTCTGGGGCCAACGTCCTGACTTTC. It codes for CASIYQHSGANVLTF. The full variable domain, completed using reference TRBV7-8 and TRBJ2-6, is GAGVSQSPRYKVAKRGQDVALRCDPISGHVSLFWYQQALGQGPEFLTYFQNEAQLDKSGLPSDRFFAERPEGSVSTLKIQRTQQEDSAVYLCASIYQHSGANVLTFGAGSRLTVL.

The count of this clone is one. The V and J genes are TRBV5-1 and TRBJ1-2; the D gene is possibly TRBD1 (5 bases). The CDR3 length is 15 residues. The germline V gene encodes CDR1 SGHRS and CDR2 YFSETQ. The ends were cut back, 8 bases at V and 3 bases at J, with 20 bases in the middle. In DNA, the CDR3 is TGCGCCAGTGGCCCGGGGGGGGTTGTCGACTATGGCTACACCTTC. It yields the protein CASGPGGVVDYGYTF.

CDR3 region: CASSLKGVSQPQHF. The CDR3 DNA reads as TGTGCCAGCAGCTTGAAAGGGGTGAGTCAGCCCCAGCATTTT. This chain links TRBV5-5 with TRBJ1-5; tentatively, D is TRBD1 (5 bases). Germline V gives CDR1 SGHKS, CDR2 YYEKEE (reference sequence). The CDR3 totals 14 residues. V was pared by 1 base and J by 6 bases, with 11 bases between.

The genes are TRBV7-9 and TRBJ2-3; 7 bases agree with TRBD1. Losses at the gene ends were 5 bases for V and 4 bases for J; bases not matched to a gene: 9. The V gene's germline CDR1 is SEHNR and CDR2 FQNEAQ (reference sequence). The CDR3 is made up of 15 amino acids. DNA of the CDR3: TGTGCCAGCAGCATACTTACAGGGGCGGCAGATACGCAGTATTTT. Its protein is CASSILTGAADTQYF.

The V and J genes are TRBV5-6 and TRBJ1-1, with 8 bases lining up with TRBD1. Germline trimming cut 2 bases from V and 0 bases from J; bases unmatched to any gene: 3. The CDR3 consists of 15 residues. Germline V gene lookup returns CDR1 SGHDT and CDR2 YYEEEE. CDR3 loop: CASSLGQGVNTEAFF. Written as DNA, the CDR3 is TGTGCCAGCAGCTTAGGACAGGGTGTGAACACTGAAGCTTTCTTT.

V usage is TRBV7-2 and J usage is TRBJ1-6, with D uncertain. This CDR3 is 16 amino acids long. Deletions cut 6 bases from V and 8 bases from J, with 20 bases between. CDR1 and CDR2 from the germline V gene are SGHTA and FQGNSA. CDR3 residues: CASRRPLGKVYSPLHF. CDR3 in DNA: TGTGCCAGCAGACGTCCCCTCGGGAAGGTATATTCACCCCTCCACTTT. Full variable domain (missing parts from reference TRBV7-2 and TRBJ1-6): GAGVSQSPSNKVTEKGKDVELRCDPISGHTALYWYRQSLGQGLEFLIYFQGNSAPDKSGLPSDRFSAERTGGSVSTLTIQRTQQEDSAVYLCASRRPLGKVYSPLHFGNGTRLTVT.

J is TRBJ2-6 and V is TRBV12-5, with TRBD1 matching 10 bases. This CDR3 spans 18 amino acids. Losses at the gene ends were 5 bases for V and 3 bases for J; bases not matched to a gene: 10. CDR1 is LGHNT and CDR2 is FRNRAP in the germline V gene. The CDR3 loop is CASGNPPGQGSGANVLTF. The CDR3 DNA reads TGTGCTAGTGGTAACCCACCGGGACAGGGGAGTGGGGCCAACGTCCTGACTTTC.

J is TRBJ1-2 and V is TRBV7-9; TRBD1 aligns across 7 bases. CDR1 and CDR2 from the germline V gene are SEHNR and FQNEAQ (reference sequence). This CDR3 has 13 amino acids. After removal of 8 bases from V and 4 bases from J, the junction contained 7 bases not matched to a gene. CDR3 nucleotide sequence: TGTGCCAGCTCCTCGACAGGGCCCTATGGCTACACCTTC. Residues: CASSSTGPYGYTF.

The CDR3 sequence: CASSISGVPNYEQYF. Written as DNA, the CDR3 is TGTGCCAGCAGCATTAGCGGGGTCCCCAACTACGAGCAGTACTTC. This sequence joins TRBV6-5 and TRBJ2-7, with 8 nucleotides matching TRBD2. V trimming: 6 bases; J trimming: 3 bases; junction bases outside the gene matches: 10. The CDR3 sequence is 15 residues long. Per the germline V gene, CDR1 is MNHEY and CDR2 is SVGAGI.

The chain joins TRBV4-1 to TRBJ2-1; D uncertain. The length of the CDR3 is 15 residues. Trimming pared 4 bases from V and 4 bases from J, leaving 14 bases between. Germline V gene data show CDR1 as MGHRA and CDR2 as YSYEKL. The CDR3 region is CASSPASPPYNEQFF. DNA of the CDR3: TGCGCCAGCAGCCCGGCCTCACCCCCTTACAATGAGCAGTTCTTC.

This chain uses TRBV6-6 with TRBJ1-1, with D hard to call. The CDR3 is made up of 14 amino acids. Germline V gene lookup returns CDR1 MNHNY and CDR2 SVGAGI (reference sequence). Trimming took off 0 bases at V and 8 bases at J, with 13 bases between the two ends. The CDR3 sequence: CASSYSGHQEEAFF. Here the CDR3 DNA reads TGTGCCAGCAGTTACTCGGGCCACCAGGAGGAAGCTTTCTTT.

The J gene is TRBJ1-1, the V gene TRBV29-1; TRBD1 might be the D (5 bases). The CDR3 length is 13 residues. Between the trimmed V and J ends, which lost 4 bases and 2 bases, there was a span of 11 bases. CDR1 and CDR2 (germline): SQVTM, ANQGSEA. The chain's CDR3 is CSVAETANTEAFF. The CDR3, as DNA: TGCAGCGTTGCTGAGACAGCAAACACTGAAGCTTTCTTT.

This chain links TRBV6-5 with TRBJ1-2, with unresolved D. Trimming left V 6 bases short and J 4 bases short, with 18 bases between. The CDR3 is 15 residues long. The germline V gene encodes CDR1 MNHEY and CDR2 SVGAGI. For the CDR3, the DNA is TGTGCCAGCAGGCCTCAGGCAACTTCATTCTATGGCTACACCTTC. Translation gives CASRPQATSFYGYTF.